Below are 14 T cell receptor beta chains sequenced from a single sample in a study of blood T cell repertoires in COVID-19. Data came from immunoSEQ multiplex PCR; TCRdb stores just in-frame clones and leaves some out. The table has about 300,000 clones, over 75% seen once. Sequencing was performed on PBMCs or T cells enriched from blood (not recorded which). These receptors all come from a man aged 30-40 years who had recovered from COVID-19.

J is TRBJ2-6 and V is TRBV5-1; no clear D. The CDR3 is 16 residues long. Germline V gene data show CDR1 as SGHRS and CDR2 as YFSETQ. With 0 bases removed from V and 4 bases from J, the gap between germline ends came to 11 bases. The chain's CDR3 is CASSLGVTGGANVLTF. The CDR3 DNA is TGCGCCAGCAGCTTGGGGGTGACTGGAGGGGCCAACGTCCTGACTTTC.

V gene TRBV6-1 combines with J gene TRBJ2-7; D uncertain. The germline V and J ends were trimmed by 3 bases and 5 bases, with 11 bases remaining between them. The CDR3 is made up of 13 amino acids. Per the germline V gene, CDR1 is MNHNS and CDR2 is SASEGT. Written as DNA, the CDR3 is TGTGCCAGCAGTGACCCTACTACGGACGAGCAGTACTTC. This encodes CASSDPTTDEQYF.

The chain joins TRBV21-1 to TRBJ1-2; TRBD1 is the table's D call, not checked against the DNA. TRBV21-1 is shown as a pseudogene. The CDR3 contains 14 residues. The CDR3 loop reads CASSKWGQAAGYTF. Here the CDR3 DNA reads TGTGCCAGCAGCAAATGGGGACAGGCTGCTGGCTACACCTTC.

The rearrangement joins TRBV4-2 to TRBJ2-7; the match to TRBD1 covers 7 bases. With 2 bases clipped from V and 3 bases from J, the junction kept 4 bases outside the gene matches. The CDR3 is made up of 14 amino acids. CDR1 LGHNA and CDR2 YNFKEQ come from the germline V gene. CDR3 DNA sequence: TGTGCCAGCAGCCAATCCGGGACAGACTACGAGCAGTACTTC. This codes for CASSQSGTDYEQYF.

This chain joins TRBV4-1 and TRBJ2-1, with 7 positions matching TRBD2. V lost 2 bases, J lost 0 bases, and 7 bases stayed unmatched. CDR1 is MGHRA and CDR2 is YSYEKL in the germline V gene. This CDR3 has 17 amino acids. The DNA for the CDR3 is TGCGCCAGCAGCCAATCTCGGCGGGGGAGCTCCTACAATGAGCAGTTCTTC. This translates into CASSQSRRGSSYNEQFF.

V usage is TRBV29-1 and J usage is TRBJ2-2; the match to TRBD1 covers 7 bases. With V trimmed by 6 bases and J by 2 bases, 3 bases remained unmatched. The CDR3 contains 13 residues. Germline CDR1 SQVTM, CDR2 ANQGSEA. CDR3 loop: CSVTGVNTGELFF. CDR3 coding DNA: TGCAGCGTCACAGGGGTCAACACCGGGGAGCTGTTTTTT.

This clone was seen a handful of times. The CDR3 sequence: CASSQGLAQETQYF. The CDR3 DNA sequence: TGTGCCAGCAGCCAAGGTCTAGCCCAAGAGACCCAGTACTTC. V gene TRBV5-4 combines with J gene TRBJ2-5, with D possibly matching TRBD2 (5 bases). V was trimmed by 4 bases and J by 1 base, leaving 11 bases between them. The germline CDR1 and CDR2 sequences are SGHNT and YYREEE (reference sequence). The length of the CDR3 is 14 residues. Using reference TRBV5-4 and TRBJ2-5 for the parts outside the CDR3, the full variable domain is ETGVTQSPTHLIKTRGQQVTLRCSSQSGHNTVSWYQQALGQGPQFIFQYYREEENGRGNFPPRFSGLQFPNYSSELNVNALELDDSALYLCASSQGLAQETQYFGPGTRLLVL.

The chain links TRBV7-9 to TRBJ1-2, with D uncertain. V lost 4 bases and J lost 0, with 9 bases in between. Germline CDR1 and CDR2: SEHNR and FQNEAQ (reference sequence). The CDR3 covers 14 residues. CDR3 loop: CASSWNGANYGYTF. In DNA, the CDR3 is TGTGCCAGCAGCTGGAACGGAGCTAACTATGGCTACACCTTC.

The chain uses TRBV2 and TRBJ2-3; a possible D gene is TRBD2 (6 bases). This CDR3 spans 13 amino acids. Between the trimmed V and J ends, which lost 4 bases and 5 bases, there was a span of 10 bases. Germline lookup yields CDR1 SNHLY and CDR2 FYNNEI. The CDR3 sequence: CASSGGDGDTQYF. As DNA, the CDR3 is TGTGCCAGCAGTGGGGGGGACGGAGATACGCAGTATTTT.

The chain recombines TRBV4-2 with TRBJ2-2; D gene ambiguous. V was pared by 2 bases and J by 5 bases, with 12 bases between. CDR3 length equals 15 residues. Germline V gene sequence: CDR1 LGHNA, CDR2 YNFKEQ. DNA for the CDR3: TGTGCCAGCAGCCAACACAGCCCGGATACCGGGGAGCTGTTTTTT. It is translated as CASSQHSPDTGELFF.

This clone was counted a single time. V gene TRBV9 combines with J gene TRBJ1-5; D not certain. The germline CDR1 and CDR2 sequences are SGDLS and YYNGEE. The V gene lost 0 bases and the J gene lost 6 bases, with 13 bases spanning the gap. This CDR3 contains 15 residues. The CDR3 nucleotides read TGTGCCAGCAGCGTAGATGGGTTTAGCGGTCAGCCCCAGCATTTT. Its protein product is CASSVDGFSGQPQHF.

The CDR3 DNA is TGTGCCAGCAGTGAAACGGGCGGGGGGAGCTCCTACGAGCAGTACTTC. This encodes CASSETGGGSSYEQYF. The chain couples TRBV25-1 to TRBJ2-7, with 8 bases lining up with TRBD2. Losses at the gene ends were 2 bases for V and 0 bases for J; bases not matched to a gene: 6. Germline CDR1 is MGHDK and CDR2 is SYGVNS. The CDR3 loop spans 16 amino acids.

The table lists this clone with a count of one. The genes are TRBV12-5 and TRBJ2-5; D is possibly TRBD2 (6 bases). Per the germline V gene, CDR1 is LGHNT and CDR2 is FRNRAP. This CDR3 contains 13 residues. V was shortened by 10 bases and J by 7 bases, with 19 bases between the two germline ends. CDR3 coding DNA: TGTGCTACCGCGTGGGAGGTGGGCTGGACCCAGTACTTC. Its translation is CATAWEVGWTQYF.

The chain links TRBV7-2 to TRBJ1-5; TRBD1 is a possible D gene (5 bases). The CDR3 has 13 amino acids. Germline V CDR1 and CDR2: SGHTA, FQGNSA. Trimming cost V 3 bases and J 8 bases, with 11 bases left between them. CDR3 DNA: TGTGCCAGCAGCTTTGGGGGGTTAAAGCCCCAGCATTTT. Amino acid sequence: CASSFGGLKPQHF.